The clone carrying this TCR beta chain was seen only once. Data came from immunoSEQ multiplex PCR; TCRdb stores just in-frame clones and leaves some out. The table has approximately 170,000 clones, roughly 88% seen once. This record comes from a study of control samples from healthy donors and cancer patients. The V end was cut by 6 bases, the J end by 1 base, with 12 bases between. The CDR3 totals 14 residues. Per the germline V gene, CDR1 is MNHEY and CDR2 is SVGAGI. Sequenced sample: blood. The chain recombines TRBV6-5 with TRBJ1-1, with D possibly TRBD1 on 6 matching bases. This receptor was obtained from a woman aged 30 to 39 in good health. The CDR3 sequence is CASSRGNQNTEAFF. For the CDR3, the DNA is TGTGCCAGCAGCAGGGGAAATCAGAACACTGAAGCTTTCTTT.